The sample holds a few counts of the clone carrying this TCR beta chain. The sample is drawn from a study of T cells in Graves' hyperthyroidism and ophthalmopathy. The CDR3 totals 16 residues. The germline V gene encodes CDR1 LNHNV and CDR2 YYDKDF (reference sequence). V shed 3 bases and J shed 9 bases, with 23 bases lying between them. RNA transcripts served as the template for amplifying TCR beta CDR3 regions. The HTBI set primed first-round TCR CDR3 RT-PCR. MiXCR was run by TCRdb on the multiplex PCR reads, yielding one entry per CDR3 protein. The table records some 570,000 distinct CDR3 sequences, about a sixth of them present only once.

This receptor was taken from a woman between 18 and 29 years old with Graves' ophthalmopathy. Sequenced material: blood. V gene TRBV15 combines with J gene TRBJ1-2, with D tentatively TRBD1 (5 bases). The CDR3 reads CATSSIKTDQGESYTF. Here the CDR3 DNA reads TGTGCCACCAGCAGTATCAAAACCGATCAGGGTGAGAGCTACACCTTC.